This T cell receptor (beta chain) was recovered during a study of T cells in localized non-small cell lung cancer. Findings and limits, study-wide: Uninvolved adjacent lung had more T cell clonality than any other tissue, topping tumor. Adjacent lung had a median approximately 57 of the 100 largest tumor clones.

Germline trimming cut 6 bases from V and 0 bases from J; bases unmatched to any gene: 5. Germline V gene sequence: CDR1 KGHSH, CDR2 LQKENI. This CDR3 has 15 residues. Comments on this clone: Its antigen is not known.

TCRdb's copy holds only in-frame clones and misses some; the assay was immunoSEQ multiplex PCR. The sample lists around 80,000 clones; around 80% were seen once. The specimen was PBMCs, collected before any cancer treatment. This sequence joins TRBV18 and TRBJ1-5; 7 nucleotides align to TRBD1. This receptor was taken from a man aged 35 to 70 with stage II squamous cell lung carcinoma. The CDR3 DNA reads as TGTGCCAGCTCCCCAGGACAGGTTAGCAATCAGCCCCAGCATTTT. Protein: CASSPGQVSNQPQHF.